This T cell receptor (beta chain) appears in the sequencing data of a study of early stage breast cancer tumors. General study points: In about 90% of the 16 patients, blood comparison separated tumor from normal breast.

On this clone itself: Its antigen remains unidentified.

The protocol was immunoSEQ multiplex PCR, while the TCRdb copy is restricted to in-frame clones and leaves out a portion. The sample lists some 41,000 clones, about 73% occurring once. The V gene lost 5 bases and the J gene lost 1 base, with 12 bases spanning the gap. The CDR3 has 15 residues. From germline, CDR1 is LNHDA and CDR2 SQIVND (reference sequence). The sequenced sample consisted of blood. The clonotype originates from a person aged 45 to 59 with breast cancer. The chain uses TRBV19 and TRBJ1-5; D is uncertain. The CDR3 reads CASSPDWRSNQPQHF. DNA of the CDR3: TGTGCCAGTAGTCCCGATTGGAGGAGCAATCAGCCCCAGCATTTT.